This T cell receptor beta chain was sequenced during a study of T cells in localized non-small cell lung cancer. A remark on this clone: Its antigen is currently unknown.

Using immunoSEQ multiplex PCR, the repertoire was profiled, and TCRdb retains in-frame clones only, with some absent. The data contain around 25,000 clones, roughly 86% of them singletons. Study observations and caveats: Within adjacent lung there appeared a median approximately 58 of the top 100 tumor clones.

The ends were cut back, 1 base at V and 0 bases at J, with 7 bases in the middle. The CDR3 length is 15 residues. Germline assignment: CDR1 SGHTA and CDR2 FQGNSA. The receptor was derived from a male donor aged 60 or older with stage II squamous cell lung carcinoma. The chain couples TRBV7-2 to TRBJ1-3, with D unresolved. This sample comprised peripheral blood, obtained before any cancer treatment. This CDR3 reads CASSLVTASGNTIYF. CDR3 nucleotide sequence: TGTGCCAGCAGCTTAGTGACTGCCTCTGGAAACACCATATATTTT.